The 2 T cell receptor beta chains listed next were all sequenced from one sample in a study of shared clonotypes between healthy human individuals (dated by TCRdb to 2018 to 2021). Receptor libraries were prepared by the immunoSEQ multiplex PCR assay. Not all clones reach the TCRdb copy of this immuneACCESS table, which keeps in-frame sequences only. Checked studies attribute under half of the gap to unresolved V genes and leave the rest unexplained. The sample has about 500,000 clones on record, roughly three quarters of them singletons. The ten largest clones take up around 13% of the sample. Source material: PBMCs. Receptors originate from a woman in her forties in good health. Some clones in this sample may be carry-over from other donors' samples.

There are a few counts of this clone. This may stem from a read error, because a much larger clone lies one nucleotide away. The V and J genes are TRBV13 and TRBJ2-3, with a tentative D call TRBD2 (6 bases). The germline CDR1 and CDR2 sequences are PRHDT and FYEKMQ (reference sequence). Trimming pared 11 bases from V and 4 bases from J, leaving 28 bases between. The CDR3 loop spans 17 amino acids. The DNA of the CDR3 is TGTGCCTGCACCCGAATGCGGGGCAGGGATTTTTCAGATACGCAGTATTTT. Encoded protein: CACTRMRGRDFSDTQYF.

The chain is built from TRBV6-5 and TRBJ2-7; a possible D gene is TRBD1 (6 bases). The length of the CDR3 is 15 residues. Germline V gene lookup returns CDR1 MNHEY and CDR2 SVGAGI. Trimming cost V 8 bases and J 5 bases, with 22 bases left between them. Here the CDR3 DNA reads TGTGCCAGCCGGCGCCAGCGACGCCCAGGGGACGAGCAGTACTTC. This sequence encodes CASRRQRRPGDEQYF.